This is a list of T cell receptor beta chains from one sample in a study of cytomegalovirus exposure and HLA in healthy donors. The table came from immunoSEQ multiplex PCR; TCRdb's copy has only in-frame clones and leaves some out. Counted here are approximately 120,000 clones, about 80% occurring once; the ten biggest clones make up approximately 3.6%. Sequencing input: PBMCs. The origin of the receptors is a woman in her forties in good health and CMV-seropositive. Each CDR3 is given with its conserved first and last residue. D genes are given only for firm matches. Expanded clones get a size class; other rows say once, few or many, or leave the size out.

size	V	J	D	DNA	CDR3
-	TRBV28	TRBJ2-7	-	TGTGCCAGCAGTCAAAGCACAGGGATTCCGTCCTACGAGCAGTACTTC	CASSQSTGIPSYEQYF
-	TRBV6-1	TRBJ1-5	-	TGTGCCAGCAGTGAATCGTTTGATCAGCCCCAGCATTTT	CASSESFDQPQHF
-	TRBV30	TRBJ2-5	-	TGTGCCTGGAGTTTGGAGGTTGAAGAGACCCAGTACTTC	CAWSLEVEETQYF
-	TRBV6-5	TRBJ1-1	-	TGTGCCAGCAGTTACTCACGGGGAACTGAAGCTTTCTTT	CASSYSRGTEAFF
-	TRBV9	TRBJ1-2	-	TGTGCCAGCAGCGTAGCCAGGTCTGGCTACACCTTC	CASSVARSGYTF
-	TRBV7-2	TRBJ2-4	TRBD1	TGTGCCAGCAGCCAACAGGGGCGAGGGAACATTCAGTACTTC	CASSQQGRGNIQYF
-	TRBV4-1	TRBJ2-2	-	TGCGCCAGCAGCCAAGGTCCTCAGTTAGACAAAAGAAGCCGCGGGGAGCTGTTTTTT	CASSQGPQLDKRSRGELFF
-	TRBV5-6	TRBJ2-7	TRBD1	TGTGCCAGCAGCCGAATCGGACAGGGGGAGGACGAGCAGTACTTC	CASSRIGQGEDEQYF
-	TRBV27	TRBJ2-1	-	TGTGCCAGCAGGAAACTCTACAATGAGCAGTTCTTC	CASRKLYNEQFF
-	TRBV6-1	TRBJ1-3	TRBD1	TGTGTCAGCAGTGGACTACAGGGGGCTGGGGACACCATATATTTT	CVSSGLQGAGDTIYF
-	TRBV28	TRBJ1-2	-	TGTGCCAGCAGTTCAACTGGGCGCAACCCCTATGGCTACACCTTC	CASSSTGRNPYGYTF
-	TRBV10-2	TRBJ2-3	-	TGCGCCACCATCACAGGTCTCCCTAGCACAGATACGCAGTATTTT	CATITGLPSTDTQYF
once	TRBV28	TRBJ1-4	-	TGTGCCAGCAGTTTGAGAGGGCATGAAAAACTGTTTTTT	CASSLRGHEKLFF
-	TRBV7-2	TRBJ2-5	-	TGTGCCAGCAGCTTAATAACGAGTCAGACCCAGTACTTC	CASSLITSQTQYF
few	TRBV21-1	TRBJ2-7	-	TGTGCCAGCAACCGGTCGGACAGGAATACCTACGAGCAGTACTTC	CASNRSDRNTYEQYF
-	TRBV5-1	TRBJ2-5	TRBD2	TGCGCCAGTGGGGAGGGCGTAGCGACAAAGACCCAGTACTTC	CASGEGVATKTQYF
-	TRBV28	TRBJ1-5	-	TGTGCCAGCAGTTTACAAGGGGCTAGCAATCAGCCCCAGCATTTT	CASSLQGASNQPQHF
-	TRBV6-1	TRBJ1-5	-	TGTGCCAGCAGTGAAATTGGGGCGGTCAGGGCCCAGCCCCAGCATTTT	CASSEIGAVRAQPQHF
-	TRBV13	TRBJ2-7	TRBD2	TGTGCCAGCAGCGTCTCTCTGCTAGCGGGAGGGCCCCAGTCCCCCTACGAGCAGTACTTC	CASSVSLLAGGPQSPYEQYF
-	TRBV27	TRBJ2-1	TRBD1	TGTGCCAGCAGTTTACCCGACAGACAGGGGGAGTTCTTC	CASSLPDRQGEFF
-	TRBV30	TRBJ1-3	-	TGTGCCTGGAATCTGGGGGGGGCTGGAAACACCATATATTTT	CAWNLGGAGNTIYF
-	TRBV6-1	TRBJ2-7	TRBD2	TGTGCCAGCAGGCGGGGGGGCGACGAGCAGTACTTC	CASRRGGDEQYF
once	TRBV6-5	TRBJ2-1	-	TGTGCCAGCAGGTCTTTTTCGAGACTCTACAATGAGCAGTTCTTC	CASRSFSRLYNEQFF
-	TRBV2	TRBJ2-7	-	TGTGCCAGCATCGGATTTAAGGACTTGGGTAGGGACGAGCAGTACTTC	CASIGFKDLGRDEQYF
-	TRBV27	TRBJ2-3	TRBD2	TGTGCCAGCAGCGAAACTAGCGGGAGGGCCCTCACAGATACGCAGTATTTT	CASSETSGRALTDTQYF
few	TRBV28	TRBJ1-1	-	TGTGCCAGCAGTTCAGGGGCTACGATGAACACTGAAGCTTTCTTT	CASSSGATMNTEAFF
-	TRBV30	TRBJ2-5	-	TGTGCCTGGGGAGGGGGGGGAGCAGAGACCCAGTACTTC	CAWGGGGAETQYF